This T cell receptor (beta chain) was recorded in a study of CD8 T cells in ankylosing spondylitis. Via MiXCR, TCRdb re-called the 5' RACE reads, giving one row per CDR3 protein. Of 250,000 to 300,000 distinct CDR3 sequences in the sample, around 20% were seen once. This clonotype was detected only a few times. V gave up 6 bases and J gave up 0 bases, with 17 bases separating them. The CDR3 is 16 residues long. CDR1 and CDR2 from the germline V gene are LGHDT and YNNKEL (reference sequence). The sequencing sample was made of blood, either unsorted or a sorted T cell fraction (not recorded which). The genes are TRBV3-1 and TRBJ2-5; unclear D gene. The clonotype comes from a male donor with ankylosing spondylitis or in good health (not recorded which). The CDR3, as DNA: TGTGCCAGCAGGCGTTCCCATTGGACCAACCAAGAGACCCAGTACTTC. It specifies CASRRSHWTNQETQYF.